This T cell receptor (beta chain) emerged from a study of metastatic and nonmetastatic thyroid tumors (TCRdb year 2020). Some background on the complete study: Repertoires from peripheral blood and from tumor or nodule tissue samples of malignant and benign thyroid patients were compared.

No treatment had been received by any patient before thyroid surgery. Patient clinical samples collected from 2012 to 2018 were retrospectively analysed using T-cell receptor beta sequencing. The method was PCR. The sequencer listed for this sample is Illumina HiSeq 4000. High-throughput sequencing was used to profile the CDR3 region of the TCR beta-chain in every patient. Regarding the original processing steps: Drawing on CDR3 differences between clinicopathological groups, the researchers built a classifier meant to tell apart patients with distant-metastatic papillary thyroid cancer. The Shannon index was used to assess repertoire diversity, and the Morisita-Horn index was used to assess tumor-blood repertoire similarity. TCRdb reran the public reads through fastp at Q25 and MiXCR, keeping productive beta chains. These V and J calls are TCRdb output, not the study's own analysis. Present in this sample are 60,000 to 75,000 clones, about 4% of which were seen just once. Of the sample, around 24% falls within the top ten clones.

Taken from the germline V gene (reference sequence), the CDR1 and CDR2 loops are MNHEY and SMNVEV. V gives up 2 bases and J gives up 4 bases, and the segment between their germline ends measures 8 bases. The CDR3 numbers 14 residues from cysteine through phenylalanine. Only the CDR3 portion is preserved as DNA: 42 bases, with reading frame beginning at the first base. This clone has ten or more counts. Its cognate antigen has yet to be identified. There are no base qualities to consult, and no much larger clone falls within one base. Summary of the overall study and its limitations: In both blood and tumor samples, malignant tumors were reported to have significantly higher TCR beta diversity than benign nodules.

Sample: blood. The chain was built from TRBV27 and TRBJ2-2, with no D gene named confidently. The receptor was isolated from a female donor with papillary thyroid cancer or a benign thyroid nodule (not recorded which). Some clones in this sample may be carry-over from other donors' samples. The CDR3 has the sequence CASSLRLLTGELFF. In nucleotide form, the sequence is TGTGCCAGCAGTTTAAGGCTACTCACCGGGGAGCTGTTTTTT.